This T cell receptor (beta chain) was sequenced in a study of blood T cell repertoires in COVID-19. Sequenced by immunoSEQ multiplex PCR; TCRdb stores in-frame clones only, minus some. Among a few hundred thousand clones, around 88% were seen once, and the ten largest hold roughly 4.9%. Germline CDR1 and CDR2: LGHDT and YNNKEL (reference sequence). This CDR3 region has 14 residues. V lost 0 bases, J lost 13 bases, and 11 bases stayed unmatched. The chain uses TRBV3-1 (or the pseudogene TRBV3-2) and TRBJ1-2; 7 positions agree with TRBD1. The sample taken for sequencing was PBMCs or T cells enriched from blood (not recorded which). The source of this sequence is a woman aged 25-40 years who had been exposed to COVID-19. The CDR3 is CASSQDTGVPRGTF. Written as DNA, the CDR3 is TGTGCCAGCAGCCAAGACACAGGGGTCCCTAGGGGCACCTTC.